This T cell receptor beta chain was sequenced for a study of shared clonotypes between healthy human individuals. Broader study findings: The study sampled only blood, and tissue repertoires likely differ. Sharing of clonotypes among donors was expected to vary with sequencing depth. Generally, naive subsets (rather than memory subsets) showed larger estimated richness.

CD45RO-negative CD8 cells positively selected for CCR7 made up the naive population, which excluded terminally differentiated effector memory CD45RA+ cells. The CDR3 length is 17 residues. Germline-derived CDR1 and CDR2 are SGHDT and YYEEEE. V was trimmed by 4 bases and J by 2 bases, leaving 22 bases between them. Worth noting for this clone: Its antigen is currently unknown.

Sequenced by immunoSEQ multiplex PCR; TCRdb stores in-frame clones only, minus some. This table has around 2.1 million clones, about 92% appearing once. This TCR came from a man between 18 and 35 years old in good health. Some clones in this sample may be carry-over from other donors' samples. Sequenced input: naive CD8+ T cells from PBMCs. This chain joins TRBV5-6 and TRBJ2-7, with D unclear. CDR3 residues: CASSRVIRTESPYEQYF. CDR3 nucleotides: TGTGCCAGCAGCCGGGTGATAAGGACGGAGAGTCCCTACGAGCAGTACTTC.